The rows below give T cell receptor beta chains drawn from one sample of a study of blood T cell repertoires in COVID-19. Data came from immunoSEQ multiplex PCR; TCRdb stores just in-frame clones and leaves some out. The sample lists 200,000 to 250,000 clones; around 82% were seen once. Sample: peripheral blood. The receptors were gathered from a human donor in a cohort sampled during active COVID-19. CDR3s include the opening cysteine and the closing phenylalanine or tryptophan. D genes are given only for firm matches. Part of the rows lack a size; the others show once, few, many or a class for expanded clones.

TRBV7-6	.	TRBJ1-5	.	TGTGCCAGCAGCCAGGGCCTCAATCAGCCCCAGCATTTT	CASSQGLNQPQHF
TRBV5-1	TRBD2	TRBJ2-1	few	TGCGCCAGCAGCCTAGGACTAGCGGGAGGGACGAGTGAGCAGTTCTTC	CASSLGLAGGTSEQFF
TRBV3-1/TRBV3-2	.	TRBJ1-3	.	TGTGCCAGCAGCCCGAGGGTATCATCTGGAAACACCATATATTTT	CASSPRVSSGNTIYF
TRBV19	.	TRBJ2-2	.	TGTGCCAGTAGTATGCCCACCCCGGGTGCCACCGGGGAGCTGTTTTTT	CASSMPTPGATGELFF
TRBV7-2	TRBD2	TRBJ2-7	.	TGTGCCAGCAGCTTAGGGGGTAGCGGGGGCATAGGGCAGTACTTC	CASSLGGSGGIGQYF
TRBV2	TRBD2	TRBJ2-5	.	TGTGCCAGCAGCTTTGGGACTAGCGGGAGTGGGGAGACCCAGTACTTC	CASSFGTSGSGETQYF
TRBV4-1	TRBD1	TRBJ2-6	.	TGCGCCAGCAGCCATATTACAGGGGGTGCCCGCTCTGGGGCCAACGTCCTGACTTTC	CASSHITGGARSGANVLTF
TRBV28	.	TRBJ2-1	.	TGTGCCAGCAGTTCAGGGGAGAATGAGCAGTTCTTC	CASSSGENEQFF
TRBV5-1	.	TRBJ2-3	.	TGCGCCAGCAGCCCAGGACAGGGAGGGACAGATACGCAGTATTTT	CASSPGQGGTDTQYF
TRBV28	.	TRBJ1-5	.	TGTGCCAGCAGTTCCACGGCTAGGCAGATCAATCAGCCCCAGCATTTT	CASSSTARQINQPQHF
TRBV11-2	TRBD1	TRBJ2-1	.	TGTGCCAGCAGCTTCCTTACAGGGGCGCGTGAGCAGTTCTTC	CASSFLTGAREQFF
TRBV7-7	.	TRBJ2-2	.	TGTGCTAGCAGCACGGGACTCGGATACACCGGGGAGCTGTTTTTT	CASSTGLGYTGELFF
TRBV5-6	.	TRBJ2-3	.	TGTGCCAGCAGCTTGACAGGGTACACAGATACGCAGTATTTT	CASSLTGYTDTQYF
TRBV2	.	TRBJ1-4	.	TGTGCCAGCACTAGTTATAATGAAAAACTGTTTTTT	CASTSYNEKLFF
TRBV4-1	.	TRBJ2-1	many	TGCGCCAGCAGCCACCTGTGGGGACAAGGGGCCAATGAGCAGTTCTTC	CASSHLWGQGANEQFF
TRBV28	.	TRBJ1-5	.	TGTGCCAGCGGGTACCGGGGGGGGTATCAGCCCCAGCATTTT	CASGYRGGYQPQHF
TRBV5-1	TRBD2	TRBJ2-1	.	TGCGCCAGCAGCTTTGACAGGGGGCTGGGGACTAGCGGGGATTACAATGAGCAGTTCTTC	CASSFDRGLGTSGDYNEQFF
TRBV12-3/TRBV12-4	.	TRBJ1-2	.	TGTGCCAGCAGCATACAGGTTGGCTATGGCTACACCTTC	CASSIQVGYGYTF
TRBV2	.	TRBJ2-1	.	TGTGCCAGCAGTGACCTACAGGGTCCCCATGAGCAGTTCTTC	CASSDLQGPHEQFF
TRBV5-1	TRBD2	TRBJ2-3	.	TGCGCCAGCAGGGTGACTACTAGCGTCGCAGATACGCAGTATTTT	CASRVTTSVADTQYF
TRBV28	TRBD2	TRBJ2-5	.	TGTGCCAGCAGTTCTCCGACTAGCGGGGGTAGGGAGACCCAGTACTTC	CASSSPTSGGRETQYF
TRBV5-6	.	TRBJ2-5	.	TGTGCCAGCAACTTCCGGGGGAACCAAGAGACCCAGTACTTC	CASNFRGNQETQYF
TRBV5-6	TRBD2	TRBJ2-7	.	TGTGCCAGCAGCCGTGGACTAGTCGGCTACGAGCAGTACTTC	CASSRGLVGYEQYF
TRBV28	.	TRBJ2-1	.	TGTGCCAGCACCTTACGGGTGAGAAATGAGCAGTTCTTC	CASTLRVRNEQFF
TRBV7-2	.	TRBJ1-5	.	TGTGCCAGCAGCAAGGGGAGGGGGGGCAATCAGCCCCAGCATTTT	CASSKGRGGNQPQHF
TRBV2	.	TRBJ2-1	once	TGTGCCAGCAGCCCACTTAGAGAGCAGTTCTTC	CASSPLREQFF
TRBV7-9	TRBD2	TRBJ2-7	.	TGTGCCAGCACCCTCGGGGGGGGTGATTACGAGCAGTACTTC	CASTLGGGDYEQYF
TRBV19	TRBD1	TRBJ1-5	once	TGTGCCAGTAGTATACAAAGGACAGGGCGAGGGCAGCCCCAGCATTTT	CASSIQRTGRGQPQHF
TRBV5-4	TRBD1	TRBJ1-2	.	TGTGCCAGCAGGGACAGGGGGACCTATGGCTACACCTTC	CASRDRGTYGYTF
TRBV7-2	.	TRBJ1-2	.	TGTGCCAGCAGCTTAAACCCCAGGGGAGTTATCGGCTACACCTTC	CASSLNPRGVIGYTF
TRBV6-2/TRBV6-3	.	TRBJ1-1	.	TGTGCCAGCAGTTTGACCCTTCCAGGGGCCACTGAAGCTTTCTTT	CASSLTLPGATEAFF
TRBV5-1	.	TRBJ1-2	once	TGCGCCAGCAGCTTGTTGGGGGGTAGCAATGGCTACACCTTC	CASSLLGGSNGYTF
TRBV10-3	.	TRBJ1-1	.	TGTGCCATCAGTGGGCCCCCCATGAACACTGAAGCTTTCTTT	CAISGPPMNTEAFF
TRBV27	TRBD2	TRBJ2-7	.	TGTGCCAGCAGTGCCGCGCCGACTAGCGAAAGGTACGAGCAGTACTTC	CASSAAPTSERYEQYF
TRBV6-5	.	TRBJ1-1	.	TGTGCCAGCACCCTGACAGCCCTAAACACTGAAGCTTTCTTT	CASTLTALNTEAFF
TRBV18	TRBD1	TRBJ2-1	.	TGTGCCAGCTCCCTCATGCAGGGGGCTTCCTACAATGAGCAGTTCTTC	CASSLMQGASYNEQFF
TRBV6-5	TRBD2	TRBJ2-5	.	TGTGCCAGTAGACTAGCGGGGAGAGAGACCCAGTACTTC	CASRLAGRETQYF
TRBV5-1	TRBD1	TRBJ2-7	.	TGCGCCAGCAGCTTGGATCAGGGGGCCTACGAGCAGTACTTC	CASSLDQGAYEQYF
TRBV29-1	.	TRBJ2-5	.	TGCAGCGTTGGGGGCCTTCGAGCCTTCCCAGATTCGCAGACCCAGTACTTC	CSVGGLRAFPDSQTQYF
TRBV6-2/TRBV6-3	TRBD2	TRBJ2-2	once	TGTGCCAGCAGTCCCGGGGTAGCGGGGGTCGACGGGGAGCTGTTTTTT	CASSPGVAGVDGELFF
TRBV7-9	.	TRBJ1-2	.	TGTGCCAGCAGCTATATCCAGGGGCAGGACTATGGCTACACCTTC	CASSYIQGQDYGYTF
TRBV19	TRBD1	TRBJ2-7	.	TGTGCCAGTAGTAGCCGAGGGACAGCATCCTACGAGCAGTACTTC	CASSSRGTASYEQYF
TRBV6-5	.	TRBJ2-2	.	TGTGCCAGCAGGACCGGGAACTTGAACACCGGGGAGCTGTTTTTT	CASRTGNLNTGELFF
TRBV30	.	TRBJ1-1	.	TGTGCCTGGAGTGTGCGTCATAACACTGAAGCTTTCTTT	CAWSVRHNTEAFF
TRBV29-1	.	TRBJ2-7	.	TGCAGCGTTGGTTCCCAGGGAGGAGAGCAGTACTTC	CSVGSQGGEQYF
TRBV7-2	.	TRBJ1-1	once	TGTGCCAGCAGCTTCATGAACACTGAAGCTTTCTTT	CASSFMNTEAFF
TRBV6-5	.	TRBJ1-5	once	TGTGCCAGCAGACTCGACAGAGGGCCCCAGCATTTT	CASRLDRGPQHF
TRBV7-2	.	TRBJ2-1	.	TGTGCCAGCAGCTTAACTGGCAGGGGAAACAATGAGCAGTTCTTC	CASSLTGRGNNEQFF
TRBV19	.	TRBJ1-2	.	TGTGCCACTAACGCCGGGGGGCCCACAATCTTC	CATNAGGPTIF
TRBV5-1	.	TRBJ2-1	.	TGCGCCAGCAGCGTCGAGGAGGGAAACGCCTACAATGAGCAGTTCTTC	CASSVEEGNAYNEQFF
TRBV18	.	TRBJ2-5	few	TGTGCCAGCTCAGCAGGGATACAAGAGACCCAGTACTTC	CASSAGIQETQYF
TRBV7-2	TRBD1	TRBJ2-1	.	TGTGCCAGCAGCTTAGAGACAGGGTACAATGAGCAGTTCTTC	CASSLETGYNEQFF
TRBV28	.	TRBJ1-6	.	TGTGCCAGCAGCCCCAGACAATCACCCCTCCACTTT	CASSPRQSPLHF
TRBV19	.	TRBJ2-4	.	TGTGCCAGTAGTATATTGGGGGGGCCCAGAGGCAAAAACATTCAGTACTTC	CASSILGGPRGKNIQYF
TRBV2	.	TRBJ2-7	.	TGTGCCAGCCGGTTGAGGGGGGGGATTGGCGAGCAGTACTTC	CASRLRGGIGEQYF
TRBV5-4	TRBD1	TRBJ2-5	.	TGTGCCAGCAGCTCCCGACAGGGAGAAGAGACCCAGTACTTC	CASSSRQGEETQYF
TRBV7-2	.	TRBJ1-4	.	TGTGCCAGCAGCGAGAACAGGATAACTAATGAAAAACTGTTTTTT	CASSENRITNEKLFF